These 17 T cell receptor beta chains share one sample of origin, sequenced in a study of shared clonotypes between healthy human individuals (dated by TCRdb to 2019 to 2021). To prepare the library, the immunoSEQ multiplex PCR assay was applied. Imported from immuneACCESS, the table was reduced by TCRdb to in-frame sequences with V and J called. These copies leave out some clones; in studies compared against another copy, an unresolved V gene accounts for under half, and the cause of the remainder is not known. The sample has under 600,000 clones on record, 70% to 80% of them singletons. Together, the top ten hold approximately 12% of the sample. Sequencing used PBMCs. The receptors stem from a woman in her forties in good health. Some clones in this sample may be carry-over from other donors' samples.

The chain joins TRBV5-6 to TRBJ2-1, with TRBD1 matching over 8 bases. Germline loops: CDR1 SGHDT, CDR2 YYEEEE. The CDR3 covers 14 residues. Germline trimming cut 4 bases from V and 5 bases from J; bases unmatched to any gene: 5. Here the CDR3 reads CASSPRDRNNEQFF. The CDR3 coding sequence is TGTGCCAGCAGCCCCCGGGACAGGAACAATGAGCAGTTCTTC.

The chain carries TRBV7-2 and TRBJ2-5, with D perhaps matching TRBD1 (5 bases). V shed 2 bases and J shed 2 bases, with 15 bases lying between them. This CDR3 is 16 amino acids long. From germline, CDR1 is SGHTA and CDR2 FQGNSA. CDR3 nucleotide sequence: TGTGCCAGCAGCTTACAGTCCGTGGCAGGGCAAGAGACCCAGTACTTC. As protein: CASSLQSVAGQETQYF.

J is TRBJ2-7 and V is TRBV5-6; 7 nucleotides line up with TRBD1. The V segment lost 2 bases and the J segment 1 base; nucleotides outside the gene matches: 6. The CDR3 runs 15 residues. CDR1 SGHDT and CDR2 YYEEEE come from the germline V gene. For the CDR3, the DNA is TGTGCCAGCAGCTTACAATTGACAGGGTCCTACGAGCAGTACTTC. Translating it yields CASSLQLTGSYEQYF.

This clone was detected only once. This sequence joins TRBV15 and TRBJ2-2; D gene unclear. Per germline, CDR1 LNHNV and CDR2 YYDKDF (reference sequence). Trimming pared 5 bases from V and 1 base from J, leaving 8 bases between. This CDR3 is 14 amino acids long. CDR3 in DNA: TGTGCCACCAGCCTCACCTTGAACACCGGGGAGCTGTTTTTT. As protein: CATSLTLNTGELFF.

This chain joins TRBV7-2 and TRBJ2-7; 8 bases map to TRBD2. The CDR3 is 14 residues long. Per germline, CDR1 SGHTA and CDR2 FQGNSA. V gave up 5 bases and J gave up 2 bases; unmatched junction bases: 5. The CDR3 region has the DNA TGTGCCAGCAGCCTCAATAGCGGGGCCTACGAGCAGTACTTC. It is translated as CASSLNSGAYEQYF.

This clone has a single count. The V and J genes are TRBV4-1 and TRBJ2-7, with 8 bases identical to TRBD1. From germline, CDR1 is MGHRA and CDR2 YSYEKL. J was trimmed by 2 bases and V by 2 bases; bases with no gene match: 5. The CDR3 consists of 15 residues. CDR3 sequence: CASSQTPGQAYEQYF. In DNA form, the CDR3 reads TGCGCCAGCAGCCAAACGCCGGGACAGGCCTACGAGCAGTACTTC.

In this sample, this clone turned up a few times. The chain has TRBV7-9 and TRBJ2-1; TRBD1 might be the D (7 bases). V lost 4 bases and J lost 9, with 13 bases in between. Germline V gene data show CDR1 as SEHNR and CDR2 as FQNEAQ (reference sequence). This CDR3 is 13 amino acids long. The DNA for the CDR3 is TGTGCCAGCAGCTACCCAGGGGGGACTGAGCAGTTCTTC. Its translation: CASSYPGGTEQFF.

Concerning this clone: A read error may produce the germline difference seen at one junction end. This CDR3 is CASSPTRTSYEQYF. The CDR3 bases are TGCGCCAGCAGCCCGACACGAACTTCCTACGAGCAGTACTTC. The V gene is TRBV5-4, the J gene TRBJ2-7; no definite D call. Germline CDR1 SGHNT, CDR2 YYREEE (reference sequence). CDR3 size: 14 residues.

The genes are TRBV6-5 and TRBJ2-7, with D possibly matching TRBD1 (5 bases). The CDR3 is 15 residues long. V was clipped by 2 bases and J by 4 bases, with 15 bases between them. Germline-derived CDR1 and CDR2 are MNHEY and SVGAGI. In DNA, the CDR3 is TGTGCCAGCAGTTACGGGGCTAGGGCCTCTTACGAGCAGTACTTC. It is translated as CASSYGARASYEQYF.

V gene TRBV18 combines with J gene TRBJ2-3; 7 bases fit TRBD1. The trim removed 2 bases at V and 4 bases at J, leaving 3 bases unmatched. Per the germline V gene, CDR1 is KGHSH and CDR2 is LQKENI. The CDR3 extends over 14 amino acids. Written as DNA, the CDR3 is TGTGCCAGCTCACCAAGACAGGGATCAGATACGCAGTATTTT. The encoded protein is CASSPRQGSDTQYF.

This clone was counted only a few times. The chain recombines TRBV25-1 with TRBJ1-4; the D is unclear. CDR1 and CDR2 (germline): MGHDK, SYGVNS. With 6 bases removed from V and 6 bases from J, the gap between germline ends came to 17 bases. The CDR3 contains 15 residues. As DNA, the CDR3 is TGTGCCAGCAGCCCACCGGGCCACGGAGATGAAAAACTGTTTTTT. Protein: CASSPPGHGDEKLFF.

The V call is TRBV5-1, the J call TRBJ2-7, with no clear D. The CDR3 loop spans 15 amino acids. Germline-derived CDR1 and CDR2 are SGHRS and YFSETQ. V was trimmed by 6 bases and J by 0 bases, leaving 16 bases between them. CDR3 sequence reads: CASTPRASSSYEQYF. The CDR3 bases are TGCGCCAGCACCCCCCGGGCGTCTAGCTCCTACGAGCAGTACTTC.

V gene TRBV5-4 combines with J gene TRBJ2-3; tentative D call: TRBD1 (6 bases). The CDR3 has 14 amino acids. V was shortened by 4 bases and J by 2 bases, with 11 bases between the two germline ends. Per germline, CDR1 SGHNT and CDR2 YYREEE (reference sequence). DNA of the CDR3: TGTGCCAGCAGCACCAGGACAGACACAGATACGCAGTATTTT. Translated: CASSTRTDTDTQYF.

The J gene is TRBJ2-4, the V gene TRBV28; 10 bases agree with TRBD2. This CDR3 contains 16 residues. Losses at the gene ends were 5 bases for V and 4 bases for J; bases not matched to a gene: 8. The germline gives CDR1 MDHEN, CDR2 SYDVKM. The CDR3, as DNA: TGTGCCAGCAGTATGACTAGCGGGTTTGGGAAAAACATTCAGTACTTC. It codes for CASSMTSGFGKNIQYF.

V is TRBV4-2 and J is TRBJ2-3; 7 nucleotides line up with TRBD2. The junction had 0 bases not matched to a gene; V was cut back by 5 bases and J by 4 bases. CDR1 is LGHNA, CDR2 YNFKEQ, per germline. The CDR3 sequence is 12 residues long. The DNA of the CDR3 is TGTGCCAGCAGCGGGGGGGCAGATACGCAGTATTTT. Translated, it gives CASSGGADTQYF.

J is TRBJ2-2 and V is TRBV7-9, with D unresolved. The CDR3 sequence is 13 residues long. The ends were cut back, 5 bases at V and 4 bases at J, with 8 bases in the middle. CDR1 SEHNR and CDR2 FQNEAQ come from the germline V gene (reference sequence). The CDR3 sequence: CASSPRITGELFF. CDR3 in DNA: TGTGCCAGCAGCCCCCGGATCACCGGGGAGCTGTTTTTT. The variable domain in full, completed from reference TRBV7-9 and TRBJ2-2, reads DTGVSQNPRHKITKRGQNVTFRCDPISEHNRLYWYRQTLGQGPEFLTYFQNEAQLEKSRLLSDRFSAERPKGSFSTLEIQRTEQGDSAMYLCASSPRITGELFFGEGSRLTVL.

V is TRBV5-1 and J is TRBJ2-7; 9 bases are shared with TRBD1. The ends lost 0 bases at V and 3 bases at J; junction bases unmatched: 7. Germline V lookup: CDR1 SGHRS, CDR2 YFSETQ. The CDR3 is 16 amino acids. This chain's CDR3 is CASSLGSRTGVYEQYF. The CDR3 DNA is TGCGCCAGCAGCTTGGGCTCCCGGACAGGGGTCTACGAGCAGTACTTC.